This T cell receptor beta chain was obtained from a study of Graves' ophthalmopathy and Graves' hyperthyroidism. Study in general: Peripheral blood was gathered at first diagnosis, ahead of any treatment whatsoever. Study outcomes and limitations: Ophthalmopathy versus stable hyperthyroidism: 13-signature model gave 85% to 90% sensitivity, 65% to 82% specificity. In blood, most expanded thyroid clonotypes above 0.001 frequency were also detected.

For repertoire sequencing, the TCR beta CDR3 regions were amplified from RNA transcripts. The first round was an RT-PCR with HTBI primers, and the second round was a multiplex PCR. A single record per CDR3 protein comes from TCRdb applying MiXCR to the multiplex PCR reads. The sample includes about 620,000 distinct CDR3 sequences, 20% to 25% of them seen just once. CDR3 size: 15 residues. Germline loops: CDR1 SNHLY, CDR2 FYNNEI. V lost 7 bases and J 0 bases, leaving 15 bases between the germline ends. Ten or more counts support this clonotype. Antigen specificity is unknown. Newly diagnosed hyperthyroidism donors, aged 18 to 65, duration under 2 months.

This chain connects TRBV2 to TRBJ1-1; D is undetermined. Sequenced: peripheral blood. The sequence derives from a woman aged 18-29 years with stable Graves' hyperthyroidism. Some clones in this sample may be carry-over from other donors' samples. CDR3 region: CASIKSQLMNTEAFF. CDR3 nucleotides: TGTGCCAGCATTAAATCTCAGTTAATGAACACTGAAGCTTTCTTT.